The text below deals with one T cell receptor (beta chain). Assay used: immunoSEQ multiplex PCR; TCRdb lists only in-frame clones, some missing. The sample records 200,000 to 250,000 clones, about 85% being singletons. This sample is drawn from a study of blood T cell repertoires in COVID-19. Study summary: The origin of the acute and convalescent COVID-19 samples was the United States, Italy and Spain.

V lost 5 bases and J 4 bases, leaving 11 bases between the germline ends. There are 13 residues in the CDR3. Sequencing was carried out using peripheral blood. The TCR originated in a woman aged 80 or over with active or convalescent COVID-19. The rearrangement links TRBV12-3 or TRBV12-4 to TRBJ2-5, with no clear D. CDR3 loop: CASSLSRRETQYF. CDR3 DNA sequence: TGTGCCAGCAGTCTTTCTCGGAGAGAGACCCAGTACTTC.